These T cell receptor beta chains were read from a single sample in a study of graft-versus-host responses after intestinal transplantation. No antigens are known for them. The assay was immunoSEQ multiplex PCR, and TCRdb's table has in-frame clones only and misses some. Among fewer than 150,000 clones listed, around nine tenths were seen once. The sample consisted of unstimulated CD4+ T cells sorted from spleen or lymph node cells, taken before intestinal transplant. The origin of the receptors is a human donor who received an intestinal transplant. CDR3s include the opening cysteine and the closing phenylalanine or tryptophan.

V gene	J gene	CDR3 protein
TRBV19	TRBJ1-6	CASSIGLAGRTYNSPLHF
TRBV18	TRBJ1-1	CASSPPPGVGTEAFF
TRBV7-7	TRBJ2-5	CASSLGGPQETQYF
TRBV12-1	TRBJ1-4	CASFLTNEKLFF
TRBV7-2	TRBJ2-7	CASSLMSGPGEQYF
TRBV27	TRBJ2-6	CASSLLSIGSGANVLTF
TRBV21-1	TRBJ1-2	CASSMGLCGYGYTF
TRBV19	TRBJ1-3	CATKRGSEFGNTIYF
TRBV15	TRBJ2-5	CATSTRTGTGETQYF
TRBV19	TRBJ2-3	CAIRAASTDTQYF
TRBV15	TRBJ2-5	CATSREVRGSKTQYF
TRBV25-1	TRBJ1-4	CASSEHIARGEKLFF
TRBV2	TRBJ1-1	CASRGTGSTEAFF
TRBV27	TRBJ1-3	CASSLYLGSGNTIYF
TRBV18	TRBJ1-5	CASSQQGNQPQHF
TRBV5-4	TRBJ2-2	CASSLLGLAGNTGELFF
TRBV6-6	TRBJ1-1	CASSYTGLTEAFF
TRBV11-2	TRBJ1-1	CASSQGRGGTEAFF
TRBV6-5	TRBJ1-4	CASSYARNEKLFF
TRBV10-3	TRBJ2-2	CAISDRTGSGGELFF
TRBV30	TRBJ2-5	CAWMTGTETQYF
TRBV5-4	TRBJ1-2	CASSLSPGTPDGYTF
TRBV19	TRBJ2-4	CASSIQDLAKNIQYF
TRBV15	.	CATSSTTGNYEQYF
TRBV6-5	TRBJ1-1	CASSEARGPEAFF
TRBV4-1	TRBJ2-5	CASSQDPSGQGTQYF
TRBV29-1	TRBJ1-2	CSAVGEDYGYTF
TRBV7-9	TRBJ1-3	CASSTGDRDGNTIYF
TRBV27	TRBJ2-3	CASSLSVPRGVTDTQYF
TRBV7-2	TRBJ1-4	CASSPHMAGEKLFF
TRBV7-8	TRBJ2-3	CASSLAGADTQYF
TRBV4-1	TRBJ2-1	CASRGSGTGSYNEQFF
TRBV27	TRBJ1-1	CASSLVLEAEAFF
TRBV9	TRBJ2-5	CASSEGSGVPQETQYF
TRBV19	TRBJ1-1	CASSPAHTEAFF
TRBV14	TRBJ2-3	CASSRRGGPGTDTQYF
TRBV2	TRBJ1-2	CASRADGNYGYTF
TRBV7-7	TRBJ2-3	CASSLGGTERDTQYF
TRBV7-8	TRBJ2-7	CASSFSTGDYEQYF
TRBV6-5	TRBJ2-7	CASLQSSSYEQYF
TRBV5-4	TRBJ2-7	CASSPGADPTYEQYF
TRBV1	TRBJ2-1	CTSSQRALSASGGGSYNEQFF
TRBV7-9	TRBJ1-5	CASSPRDLQPQHF
TRBV5-4	TRBJ1-1	CASSLGRSNTEAFF
TRBV18	TRBJ1-1	CASSQIPTGNTEAFF
TRBV7-8	TRBJ2-2	CATRTANTGELFF
TRBV5-1	TRBJ1-4	CASSLGRSNEKLFF
TRBV9	TRBJ2-5	CASSARGAGVVETQYF
TRBV25-1	TRBJ1-1	CASRPPGGPMLTEAFF
TRBV10-3	TRBJ2-5	CAIREGAGGKKETQYF
TRBV7-8	TRBJ1-5	CASSQTTLDQPQHF
TRBV9	TRBJ1-4	CASSVVGGFREKLFF
TRBV11-3	TRBJ2-6	CASSRGATSSGANVLTF